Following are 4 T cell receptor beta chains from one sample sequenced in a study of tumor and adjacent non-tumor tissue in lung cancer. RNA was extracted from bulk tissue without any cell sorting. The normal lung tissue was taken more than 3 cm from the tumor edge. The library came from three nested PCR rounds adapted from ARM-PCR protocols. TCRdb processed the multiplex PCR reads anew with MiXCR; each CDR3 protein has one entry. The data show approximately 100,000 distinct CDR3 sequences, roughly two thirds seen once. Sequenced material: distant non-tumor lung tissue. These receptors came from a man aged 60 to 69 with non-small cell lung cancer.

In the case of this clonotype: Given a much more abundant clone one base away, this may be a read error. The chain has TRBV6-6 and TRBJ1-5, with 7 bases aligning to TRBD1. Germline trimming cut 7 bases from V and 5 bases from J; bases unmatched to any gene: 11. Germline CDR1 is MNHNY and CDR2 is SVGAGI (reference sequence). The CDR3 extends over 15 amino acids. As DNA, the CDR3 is TGTGCCAGCAATTTCGGGACAGAAGTGGATCAGCCCCAGCATTTT. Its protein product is CASNFGTEVDQPQHF.

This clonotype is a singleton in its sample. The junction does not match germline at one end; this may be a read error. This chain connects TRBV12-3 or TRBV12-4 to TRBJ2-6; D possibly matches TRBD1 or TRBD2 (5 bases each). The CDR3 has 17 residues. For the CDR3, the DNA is TGTGCCAGCAGTTTTTCCGGGGCCCTCTCCGGGGCCAACGTCCTGAGTTTC. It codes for CASSFSGALSGANVLSF.

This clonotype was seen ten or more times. CDR3: CASTPGSLNTEAFF. CDR3 DNA sequence: TGCGCCAGCACGCCCGGGTCCTTGAACACTGAAGCTTTCTTT. V gene TRBV10-2 combines with J gene TRBJ1-1; D gene uncertain. Trimming pared 7 bases from V and 0 bases from J, leaving 12 bases between. This CDR3 spans 14 amino acids. The germline V gene encodes CDR1 WSHSY and CDR2 SAAADI.

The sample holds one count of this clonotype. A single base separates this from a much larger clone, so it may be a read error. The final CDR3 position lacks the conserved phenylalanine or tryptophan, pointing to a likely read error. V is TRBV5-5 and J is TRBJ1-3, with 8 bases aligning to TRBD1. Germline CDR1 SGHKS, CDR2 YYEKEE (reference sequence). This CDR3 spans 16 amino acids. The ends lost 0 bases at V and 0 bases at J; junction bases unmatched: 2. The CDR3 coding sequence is TGTGCCAGCAGCTTGGCAGGGGGCGCCTCTGGAAACACCATATATCTT. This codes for CASSLAGGASGNTIYL.